The 2 T cell receptor beta chains listed next were all sequenced from one sample in a study of T cell changes during pregnancy in multiple sclerosis. Produced via immunoSEQ multiplex PCR; TCRdb's table is partial and in-frame only. The sample lists under 70,000 clones, approximately 91% occurring once. Here the sequenced sample was peripheral blood, taken in the second trimester of pregnancy. These receptors were collected from a female donor with multiple sclerosis, enrolled in a pregnancy study.

The chain recombines TRBV10-3 with TRBJ2-2, with 8 bases identical to TRBD2. Trimming took 5 bases from V and 6 from J; bases not matched to a gene: 11. CDR3 size: 16 residues. From germline, CDR1 is ENHRY and CDR2 SYGVKD. CDR3 coding DNA: TGTGCCATCAGTTCCTCACCGGGACTAGAGGCCGGGGAGCTGTTTTTT. Protein product: CAISSSPGLEAGELFF.

This chain links TRBV1 with TRBJ2-7; the table names TRBD2, a call not compared with the DNA. TRBV1 is noted as a pseudogene. CDR3 length equals 19 residues. The CDR3 sequence is CTSSQAPGTSGGPAYEQYF. CDR3 coding DNA: TGCACCAGCAGCCAGGCCCCGGGGACTAGCGGGGGGCCGGCCTACGAGCAGTACTTC.